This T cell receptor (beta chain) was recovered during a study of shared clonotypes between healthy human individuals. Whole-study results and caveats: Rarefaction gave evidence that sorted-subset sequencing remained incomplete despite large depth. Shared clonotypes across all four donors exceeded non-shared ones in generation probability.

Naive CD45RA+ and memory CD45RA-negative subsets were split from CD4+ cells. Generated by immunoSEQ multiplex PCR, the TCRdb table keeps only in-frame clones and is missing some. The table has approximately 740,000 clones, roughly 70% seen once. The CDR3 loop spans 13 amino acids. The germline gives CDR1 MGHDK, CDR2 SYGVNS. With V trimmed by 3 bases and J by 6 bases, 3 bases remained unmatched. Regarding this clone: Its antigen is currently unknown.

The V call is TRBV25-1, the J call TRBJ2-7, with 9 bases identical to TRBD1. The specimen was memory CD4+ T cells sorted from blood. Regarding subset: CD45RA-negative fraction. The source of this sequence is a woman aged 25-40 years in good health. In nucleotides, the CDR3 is TGTGCCAGCAGTGATTACAGGGGGCGCGAGCAGTACTTC. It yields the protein CASSDYRGREQYF.